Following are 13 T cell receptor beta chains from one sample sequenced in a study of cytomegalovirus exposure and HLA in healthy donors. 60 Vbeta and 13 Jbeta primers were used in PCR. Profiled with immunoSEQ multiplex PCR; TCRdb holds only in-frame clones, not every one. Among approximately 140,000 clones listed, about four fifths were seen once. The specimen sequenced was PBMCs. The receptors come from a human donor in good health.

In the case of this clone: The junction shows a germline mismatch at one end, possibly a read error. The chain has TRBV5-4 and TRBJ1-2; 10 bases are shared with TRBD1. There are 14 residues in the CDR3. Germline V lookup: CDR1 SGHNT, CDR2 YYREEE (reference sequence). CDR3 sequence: CASSLGQGTYGYTF. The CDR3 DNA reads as TGTGCCAGCAGTTTGGGACAGGGGACCTATGGCTACACCTTC.

CDR3 DNA: TGCGCCAGCAGAGACTCGGGAAATTCACCCCTCCACTTT. The encoded protein is CASRDSGNSPLHF. The chain recombines TRBV10-1 with TRBJ1-6; no definite D call. Germline CDR1 reads WNHNN; CDR2 reads SYGVQD (reference sequence). The CDR3 covers 13 residues. V lost 6 bases and J 7 bases, leaving 10 bases between the germline ends.

For the CDR3, the DNA is TGTGCCAGCAGCTTGGCCCCCCTCTTGGCAGATACGCAGTATTTT. It translates to CASSLAPLLADTQYF. The J gene is TRBJ2-3, the V gene TRBV11-1; D is uncertain. The CDR3 has 15 amino acids. Germline CDR1 and CDR2: SGHAT and FQDESV (reference sequence). V lost 3 bases and J 4 bases, leaving 14 bases between the germline ends.

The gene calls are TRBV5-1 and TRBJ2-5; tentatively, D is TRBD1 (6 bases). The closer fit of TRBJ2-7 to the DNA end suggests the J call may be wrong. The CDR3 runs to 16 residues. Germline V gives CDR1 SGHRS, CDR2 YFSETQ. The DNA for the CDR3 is TGCGCCAGCAGCTTGGACTCCCAGGGGAGCTCCTACGAGCAGTACTTC. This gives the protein CASSLDSQGSSYEQYF.

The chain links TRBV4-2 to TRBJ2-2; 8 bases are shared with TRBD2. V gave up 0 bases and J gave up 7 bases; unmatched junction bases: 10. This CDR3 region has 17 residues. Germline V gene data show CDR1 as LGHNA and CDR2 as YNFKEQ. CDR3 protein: CASSQERANSGVGELFF. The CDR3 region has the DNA TGTGCCAGCAGCCAAGAGCGGGCCAATAGCGGGGTCGGGGAGCTGTTTTTT.

This chain's CDR3 is CASMGIDGGGYNEQFF. For the CDR3, the DNA is TGTGCCAGCATGGGGATTGACGGTGGAGGGTACAATGAGCAGTTCTTC. The chain is built from TRBV27 and TRBJ2-1; a weak D match, TRBD2 (6 bases). With 7 bases removed from V and 4 bases from J, the gap between germline ends came to 20 bases. Germline V gene sequence: CDR1 MNHEY, CDR2 SMNVEV (reference sequence). The CDR3 is 16 amino acids.

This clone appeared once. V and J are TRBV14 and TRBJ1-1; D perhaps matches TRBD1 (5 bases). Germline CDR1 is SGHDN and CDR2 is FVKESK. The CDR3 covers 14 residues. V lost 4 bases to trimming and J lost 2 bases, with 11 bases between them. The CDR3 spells CASSLITGNTEAFF. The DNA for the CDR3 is TGTGCCAGCAGCCTAATTACAGGTAACACTGAAGCTTTCTTT.

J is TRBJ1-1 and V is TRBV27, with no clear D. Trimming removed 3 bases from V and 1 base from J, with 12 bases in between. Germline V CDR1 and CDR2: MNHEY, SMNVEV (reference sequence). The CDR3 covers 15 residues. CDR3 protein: CASSLRRPRNTEAFF. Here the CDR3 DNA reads TGTGCCAGCAGTTTGAGGAGGCCGAGGAACACTGAAGCTTTCTTT.

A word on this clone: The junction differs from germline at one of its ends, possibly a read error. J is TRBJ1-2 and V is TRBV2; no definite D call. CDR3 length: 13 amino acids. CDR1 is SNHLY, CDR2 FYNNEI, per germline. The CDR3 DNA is TGTGCCAGCAGTGAATCCGTTAACTATGGCTACCCCTTC. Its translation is CASSESVNYGYPF.

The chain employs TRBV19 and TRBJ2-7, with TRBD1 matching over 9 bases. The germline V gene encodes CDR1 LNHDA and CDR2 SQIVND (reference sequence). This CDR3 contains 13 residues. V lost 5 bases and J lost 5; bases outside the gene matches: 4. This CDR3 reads CASSPRTGDEQYF. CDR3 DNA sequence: TGTGCCAGTAGTCCAAGGACAGGGGACGAGCAGTACTTC.

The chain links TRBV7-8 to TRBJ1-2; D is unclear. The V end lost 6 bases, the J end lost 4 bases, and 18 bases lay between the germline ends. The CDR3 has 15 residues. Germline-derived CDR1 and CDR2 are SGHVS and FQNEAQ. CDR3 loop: CASSQRQTPVYGYTF. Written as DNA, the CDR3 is TGTGCCAGCAGTCAGAGGCAGACCCCTGTCTATGGCTACACCTTC.

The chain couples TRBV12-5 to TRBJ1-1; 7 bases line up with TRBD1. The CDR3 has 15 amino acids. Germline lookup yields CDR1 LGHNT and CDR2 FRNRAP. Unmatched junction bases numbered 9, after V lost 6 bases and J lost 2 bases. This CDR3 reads CASGPRQGINTEAFF. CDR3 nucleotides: TGTGCTAGTGGACCAAGACAGGGTATAAACACTGAAGCTTTCTTT.

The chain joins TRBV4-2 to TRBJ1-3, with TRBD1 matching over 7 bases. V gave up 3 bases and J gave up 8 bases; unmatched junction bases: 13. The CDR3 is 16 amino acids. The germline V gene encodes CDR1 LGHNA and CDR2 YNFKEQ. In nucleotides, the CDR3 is TGTGCCAGCAGCCAGTCTGCCCTTAGGGGGCGGGACACCATATATTTT. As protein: CASSQSALRGRDTIYF.